One sample yielded the 22 T cell receptor beta chains listed below, sequenced in a study of blood T cell repertoires in COVID-19. Libraries were prepared by immunoSEQ multiplex PCR; TCRdb keeps only in-frame clonotypes and omits some of them. This sample has over 130,000 clones; around 82% occur once, and the top ten carry approximately 3.8%. The sequenced sample consisted of peripheral blood. The receptors stem from an older woman with acute or convalescent COVID-19.

The V and J genes are TRBV2 and TRBJ2-1; a possible D gene is TRBD2 (6 bases). V lost 4 bases and J lost 9, with 10 bases in between. The CDR3 has 12 residues. The germline V gene encodes CDR1 SNHLY and CDR2 FYNNEI. Here the CDR3 DNA reads TGTGCCAGCAGTGGACCGGGGGTTGAGCAGTTCTTC. This sequence encodes CASSGPGVEQFF. The full variable domain, with the rest looked up from reference TRBV2 and TRBJ2-1, is EPEVTQTPSHQVTQMGQEVILRCVPISNHLYFYWYRQILGQKVEFLVSFYNNEISEKSEIFDDQFSVERPDGSNFTLKIRSTKLEDSAMYFCASSGPGVEQFFGPGTRLTVL.

The chain couples TRBV5-1 to TRBJ1-5; a possible D gene is TRBD1 (6 bases). The CDR3 is made up of 13 amino acids. Germline CDR1 reads SGHRS; CDR2 reads YFSETQ. V lost 9 bases and J 6 bases, leaving 16 bases between the germline ends. CDR3 loop: CATATGPGQPQHF. CDR3 DNA: TGCGCCACTGCAACAGGGCCTGGTCAGCCCCAGCATTTT. Looking up the rest from reference TRBV5-1 and TRBJ1-5 gives the full variable domain: KAGVTQTPRYLIKTRGQQVTLSCSPISGHRSVSWYQQTPGQGLQFLFEYFSETQRNKGNFPGRFSGRQFSNSRSEMNVSTLELGDSALYLCATATGPGQPQHFGDGTRLSIL.

The table lists this clone with a count of one. The CDR3 reads CASSRTVTVEFF. The CDR3 DNA is TGTGCCAGCAGTCGGACTGTCACGGTGGAGTTCTTC. The gene calls are TRBV6-2 or TRBV6-3 and TRBJ2-1; a possible D gene is TRBD2 (5 bases). Germline CDR1 reads MNHEY; CDR2 reads SVGEGT. Trimming removed 5 bases at V and 14 bases at J, with 16 bases between. This CDR3 has 12 residues.

This clone has a handful of counts. The rearrangement joins TRBV21-1 to TRBJ2-7; the D call in the table, TRBD2, was not verified against the DNA. TRBV21-1 is reported as a pseudogene. The CDR3 runs 15 residues. The CDR3 coding sequence is TGTGCCAGCAGCAAGGGGGGGAGGGACCACGGAGAGCAGTACTTC. Protein sequence: CASSKGGRDHGEQYF.

The chain links TRBV7-2 to TRBJ1-3; a possible D gene is TRBD1 (5 bases). CDR3 length: 16 residues. Trimming stripped 5 bases from V and 4 bases from J, with 18 bases between. The V gene's germline CDR1 is SGHTA and CDR2 FQGNSA. The CDR3 DNA is TGTGCCAGCAGCCCGGGCGCAGGGTCTGGAGGAAACACCATATATTTT. It specifies CASSPGAGSGGNTIYF.

This chain uses TRBV28 with TRBJ1-1, with TRBD1 as a possible D gene (6 bases). CDR1 and CDR2 (germline): MDHEN, SYDVKM. The CDR3 contains 13 residues. V was trimmed by 7 bases and J by 9 bases, leaving 18 bases between them. CDR3 amino acids: CASMGGAPGKAFF. As DNA, the CDR3 is TGTGCCAGCATGGGGGGGGCGCCGGGCAAAGCTTTCTTT.

This clone was seen at least ten times. The chain couples TRBV28 to TRBJ2-7; perhaps TRBD2 as D (6 bases). Germline assignment: CDR1 MDHEN and CDR2 SYDVKM. Trimming removed 5 bases from V and 5 bases from J, with 10 bases in between. The CDR3 totals 12 residues. CDR3 nucleotide sequence: TGTGCCAGCAGTATAGCGGTGGACGAGCAGTACTTC. Protein: CASSIAVDEQYF.

The chain joins TRBV5-6 to TRBJ2-1; the match to TRBD2 covers 11 bases. This CDR3 comprises 17 residues. From germline, CDR1 is SGHDT and CDR2 YYEEEE. Unmatched junction bases numbered 12, after V lost 3 bases and J lost 7 bases. CDR3 sequence (DNA): TGTGCCAGCAGCTCGACCTTAGCGGGAGGGGGGAGAAATGAGCAGTTCTTC. Encoded protein: CASSSTLAGGGRNEQFF.

The chain recombines TRBV9 with TRBJ2-3, with 9 bases lining up with TRBD2. Germline V gene data show CDR1 as SGDLS and CDR2 as YYNGEE. Trimming took 0 bases from V and 0 from J; bases not matched to a gene: 11. The CDR3 has 19 amino acids. The CDR3: CASSVATGGGLASTDTQYF. The DNA for the CDR3 is TGTGCCAGCAGCGTAGCTACGGGGGGCGGACTAGCGAGCACAGATACGCAGTATTTT.

J is TRBJ1-5 and V is TRBV6-2 or TRBV6-3; 8 bases are shared with TRBD1. The junction had 9 bases not matched to a gene; V was cut back by 5 bases and J by 6 bases. The CDR3 length is 15 residues. Looked up from germline, CDR1 is MNHEY and CDR2 is SVGEGT. The CDR3 spells CASSPRTGRLQPQHF. The CDR3 DNA reads as TGTGCCAGCAGTCCCCGGACAGGGCGACTTCAGCCCCAGCATTTT.

A single count supports this clone. This chain uses TRBV13 with TRBJ2-5, with 10 bases matching TRBD2. With 0 bases clipped from V and 5 bases from J, the junction kept 15 bases outside the gene matches. Germline CDR1 reads PRHDT; CDR2 reads FYEKMQ (reference sequence). This CDR3 is 19 amino acids long. The DNA of the CDR3 is TGTGCCAGCAGCTTAGGCCTTAGACAGCCTAGCGGGAGCTGGGAGACCCAGTACTTC. It is translated as CASSLGLRQPSGSWETQYF.

The chain carries TRBV11-3 and TRBJ2-1; D is unresolved. Germline loops: CDR1 SGHNT, CDR2 YENEEA. This CDR3 is built from 16 residues. Deletions cut 5 bases from V and 9 bases from J, with 23 bases between. The CDR3 spells CASSAPGVGVPGEQFF. CDR3 DNA sequence: TGTGCCAGCAGCGCCCCCGGAGTCGGCGTCCCGGGTGAGCAGTTCTTC.

This chain uses TRBV6-5 with TRBJ2-7; TRBD2 matches at 11 bases. The CDR3 consists of 14 residues. V dropped 6 bases and J dropped 2; count of bases not matched to a gene: 3. In germline, CDR1 is MNHEY, CDR2 SVGAGI. In nucleotides, the CDR3 is TGTGCCAGCAGGGCGGGACTAGCGGCCTACGAGCAGTACTTC. Protein product: CASRAGLAAYEQYF.

V usage is TRBV5-4 and J usage is TRBJ2-5; TRBD2 matches 12 bases. CDR1 and CDR2 (germline): SGHNT, YYREEE (reference sequence). The trim removed 0 bases at V and 2 bases at J, leaving 2 bases unmatched. The CDR3 runs 16 residues. CDR3 in amino acids: CASSLAGLAGQETQYF. The CDR3 nucleotides are TGTGCCAGCAGCTTGGCCGGACTAGCGGGGCAAGAGACCCAGTACTTC.

The chain combines TRBV11-2 with TRBJ2-1, with TRBD1 as a possible D gene (5 bases). V lost 5 bases, J lost 7 bases, and 21 bases lay in between. Looked up from germline, CDR1 is SGHAT and CDR2 is FQNNGV. The length of the CDR3 is 16 residues. CDR3 nucleotides: TGTGCCAGCAGCCCCAGGGCTAGAAGGTCACAGAATGAGCAGTTCTTC. This codes for CASSPRARRSQNEQFF.

This chain joins TRBV7-6 and TRBJ2-1; possibly TRBD2 for D (6 bases). V shed 3 bases and J shed 5 bases, with 17 bases lying between them. This CDR3 contains 16 residues. Per the germline V gene, CDR1 is SGHVS and CDR2 is FNYEAQ. As DNA, the CDR3 is TGTGCCAGCAGCTTTAGGGTGACTAGTGATAACAATGAGCAGTTCTTC. Its translation is CASSFRVTSDNNEQFF.

This clone occurred a few times. The V call is TRBV9, the J call TRBJ2-7; D is unresolved. Trimming removed 0 bases from V and 0 bases from J, with 10 bases in between. This CDR3 has 15 residues. Germline assignment: CDR1 SGDLS and CDR2 YYNGEE. The CDR3 region is CASSVEPQFSYEQYF. The DNA for the CDR3 is TGTGCCAGCAGCGTAGAACCACAGTTCTCCTACGAGCAGTACTTC.

This clone was seen a handful of times. The V and J genes are TRBV29-1 and TRBJ2-5; D is uncertain. The V and J ends lost 2 bases and 4 bases respectively, with 8 bases between them. Germline loops: CDR1 SQVTM, CDR2 ANQGSEA. The CDR3 is made up of 12 amino acids. The CDR3 DNA reads as TGCAGCGTTGAACTGCTTAGAGAGACCCAGTACTTC. This sequence encodes CSVELLRETQYF. The variable domain in full, completed from reference TRBV29-1 and TRBJ2-5, reads SAVISQKPSRDICQRGTSLTIQCQVDSQVTMMFWYRQQPGQSLTLIATANQGSEATYESGFVIDKFPISRPNLTFSTLTVSNMSPEDSSIYLCSVELLRETQYFGPGTRLLVL.

The V gene is TRBV4-2, the J gene TRBJ2-3; 11 nucleotides match TRBD1. With V trimmed by 0 bases and J by 7 bases, 3 bases remained unmatched. The CDR3 spans 15 residues. Germline CDR1 LGHNA, CDR2 YNFKEQ. The CDR3 sequence is CASSQEDRGRNTQYF. CDR3 sequence (DNA): TGTGCCAGCAGCCAAGAGGACAGGGGGCGAAATACGCAGTATTTT.

The chain combines TRBV30 with TRBJ1-2; a possible D gene is TRBD1 (5 bases). The CDR3 is 14 amino acids. The germline CDR1 and CDR2 sequences are GTSNPN and SVGIG (reference sequence). V was shortened by 3 bases and J by 4 bases, with 15 bases between the two germline ends. CDR3 nucleotide sequence: TGTGCCTGGAGAGCAGGGTTTCGTACCTATGGCTACACCTTC. It is translated as CAWRAGFRTYGYTF. The full variable domain, its missing parts supplied by reference TRBV30 and TRBJ1-2, is SQTIHQWPATLVQPVGSPLSLECTVEGTSNPNLYWYRQAAGRGLQLLFYSVGIGQISSEVPQNLSASRPQDRQFILSSKKLLLSDSGFYLCAWRAGFRTYGYTFGSGTRLTVV.

This chain connects TRBV14 to TRBJ2-1; the match to TRBD2 covers 8 bases. V lost 4 bases to trimming and J lost 7 bases; unmatched junction nucleotides: 12. The CDR3 has 16 residues. Germline V gene sequence: CDR1 SGHDN, CDR2 FVKESK. CDR3 loop: CASSLMSGTSFNEQFF. The CDR3 DNA sequence: TGTGCCAGCAGCCTAATGTCCGGGACTAGTTTTAATGAGCAGTTCTTC.

This clone was seen once. The chain couples TRBV11-2 to TRBJ1-2, with unresolved D. Germline loops: CDR1 SGHAT, CDR2 FQNNGV. The V end lost 2 bases, the J end lost 8 bases, and 6 bases lay between the germline ends. The CDR3 runs 11 residues. Written as DNA, the CDR3 is TGTGCCAGCAGCTTAACAGACGGCTACACCTTC. Protein: CASSLTDGYTF.